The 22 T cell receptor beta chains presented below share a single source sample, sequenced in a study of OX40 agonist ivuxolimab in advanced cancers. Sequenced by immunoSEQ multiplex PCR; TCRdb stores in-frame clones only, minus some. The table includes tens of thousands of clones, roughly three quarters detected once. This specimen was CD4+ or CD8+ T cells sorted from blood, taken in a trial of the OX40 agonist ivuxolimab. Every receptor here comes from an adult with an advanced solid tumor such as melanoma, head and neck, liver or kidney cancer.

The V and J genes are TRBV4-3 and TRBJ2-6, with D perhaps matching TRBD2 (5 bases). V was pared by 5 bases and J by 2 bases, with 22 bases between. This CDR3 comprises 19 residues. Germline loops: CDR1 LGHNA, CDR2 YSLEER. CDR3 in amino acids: CASSGQGRRWTPGANVLTF. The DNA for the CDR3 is TGCGCCAGCAGCGGCCAAGGACGGCGGTGGACTCCTGGGGCCAACGTCCTGACTTTC.

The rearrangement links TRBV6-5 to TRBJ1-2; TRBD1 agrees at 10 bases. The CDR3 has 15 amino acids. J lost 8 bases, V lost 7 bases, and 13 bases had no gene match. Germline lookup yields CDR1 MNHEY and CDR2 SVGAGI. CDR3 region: CASNIQPGQGDGYTF. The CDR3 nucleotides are TGTGCCAGCAATATACAACCCGGACAGGGGGACGGCTACACCTTC.

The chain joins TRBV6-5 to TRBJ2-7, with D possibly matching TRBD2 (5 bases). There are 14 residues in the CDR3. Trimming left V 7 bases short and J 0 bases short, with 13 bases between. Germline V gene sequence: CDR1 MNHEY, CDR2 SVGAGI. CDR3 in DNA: TGTGCCAGCACCCTAGAGGGCACCTCCTACGAGCAGTACTTC. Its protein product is CASTLEGTSYEQYF.

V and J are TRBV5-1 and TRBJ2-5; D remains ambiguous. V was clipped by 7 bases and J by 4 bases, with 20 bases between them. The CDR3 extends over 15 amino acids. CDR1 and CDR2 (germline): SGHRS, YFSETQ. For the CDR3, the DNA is TGCGCCAGCCTCTCAAGGCCGGGTCAAGGAGAGACCCAGTACTTC. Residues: CASLSRPGQGETQYF.

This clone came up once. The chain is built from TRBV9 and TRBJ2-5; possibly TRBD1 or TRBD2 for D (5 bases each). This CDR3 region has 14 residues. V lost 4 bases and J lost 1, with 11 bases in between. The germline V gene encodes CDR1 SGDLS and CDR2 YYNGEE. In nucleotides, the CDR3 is TGTGCCAGCAGCCGCCGGGGCGGCCAAGAGACCCAGTACTTC. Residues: CASSRRGGQETQYF.

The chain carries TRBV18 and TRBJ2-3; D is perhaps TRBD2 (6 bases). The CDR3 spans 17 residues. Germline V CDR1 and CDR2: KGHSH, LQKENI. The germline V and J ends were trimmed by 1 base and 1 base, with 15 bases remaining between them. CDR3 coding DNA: TGTGCCAGCTCACCACTATATCCTGGCGGGGGCACAGATACGCAGTATTTT. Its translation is CASSPLYPGGGTDTQYF. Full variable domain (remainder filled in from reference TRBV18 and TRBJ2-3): NAGVMQNPRHLVRRRGQEARLRCSPMKGHSHVYWYRQLPEEGLKFMVYLQKENIIDESGMPKERFSAEFPKEGPSILRIQQVVRGDSAAYFCASSPLYPGGGTDTQYFGPGTRLTVL.

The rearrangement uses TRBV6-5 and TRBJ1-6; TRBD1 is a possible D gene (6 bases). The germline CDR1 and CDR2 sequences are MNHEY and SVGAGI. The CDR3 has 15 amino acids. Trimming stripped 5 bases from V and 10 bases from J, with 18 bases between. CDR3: CASSRGAAELSPLHF. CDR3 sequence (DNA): TGTGCCAGCAGTCGGGGGGCAGCCGAGCTCTCACCCCTCCACTTT.

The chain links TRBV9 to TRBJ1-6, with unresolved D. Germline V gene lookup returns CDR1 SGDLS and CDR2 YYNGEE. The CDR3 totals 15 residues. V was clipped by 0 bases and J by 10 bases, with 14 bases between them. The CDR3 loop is CASSVDGQVGSPLHF. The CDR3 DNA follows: TGTGCCAGCAGCGTAGATGGCCAGGTTGGGTCACCCCTCCACTTT.

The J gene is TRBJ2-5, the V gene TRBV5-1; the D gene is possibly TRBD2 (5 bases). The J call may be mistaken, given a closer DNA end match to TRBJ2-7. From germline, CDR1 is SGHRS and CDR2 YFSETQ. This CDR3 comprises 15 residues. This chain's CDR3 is CASSLVSGSFYEQYF. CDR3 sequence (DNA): TGCGCCAGCAGCTTGGTAAGTGGGAGCTTCTACGAGCAGTACTTC.

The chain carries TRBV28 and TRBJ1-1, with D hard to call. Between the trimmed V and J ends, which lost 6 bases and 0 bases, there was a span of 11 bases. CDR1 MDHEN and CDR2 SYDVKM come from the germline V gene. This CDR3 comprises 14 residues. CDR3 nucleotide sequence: TGTGCCAGCAGAATCAGTGTTATGAACACTGAAGCTTTCTTT. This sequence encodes CASRISVMNTEAFF.

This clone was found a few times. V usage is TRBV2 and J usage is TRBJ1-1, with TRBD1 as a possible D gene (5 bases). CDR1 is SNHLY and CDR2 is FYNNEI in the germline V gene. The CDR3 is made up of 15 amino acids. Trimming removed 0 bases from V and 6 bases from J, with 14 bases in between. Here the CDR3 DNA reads TGTGCCAGCAGTGAAGCGGCCAGGTGGGGCGCTGAAGCTTTCTTT. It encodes CASSEAARWGAEAFF.

CDR3 region: CASSSQGAGEKLFF. The DNA for the CDR3 is TGTGCCAGCAGCTCCCAGGGGGCGGGTGAAAAACTGTTTTTT. The chain links TRBV5-5 to TRBJ1-4; 8 bases map to TRBD1. The V gene's germline CDR1 is SGHKS and CDR2 YYEKEE (reference sequence). The CDR3 runs to 14 residues. The V and J ends lost 3 bases and 7 bases, in that order; junction bases with no gene match: 5.

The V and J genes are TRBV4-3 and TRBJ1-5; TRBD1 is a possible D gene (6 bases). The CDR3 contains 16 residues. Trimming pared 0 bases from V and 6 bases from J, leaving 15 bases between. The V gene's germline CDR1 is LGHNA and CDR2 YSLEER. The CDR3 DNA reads TGCGCCAGCAGCCAAGAATGGATGGGGGGCCCTCAGCCCCAGCATTTT. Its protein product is CASSQEWMGGPQPQHF.

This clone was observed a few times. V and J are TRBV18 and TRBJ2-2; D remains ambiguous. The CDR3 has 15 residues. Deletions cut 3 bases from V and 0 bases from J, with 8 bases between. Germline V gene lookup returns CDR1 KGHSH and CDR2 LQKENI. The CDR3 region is CASSPVAANTGELFF. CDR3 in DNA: TGTGCCAGCTCACCTGTCGCGGCGAACACCGGGGAGCTGTTTTTT.

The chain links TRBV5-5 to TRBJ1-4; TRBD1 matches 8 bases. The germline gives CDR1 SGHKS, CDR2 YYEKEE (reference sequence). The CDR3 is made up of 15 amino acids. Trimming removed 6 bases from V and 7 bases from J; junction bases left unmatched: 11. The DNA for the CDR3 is TGTGCCAGCAACCTTGCAGGGGGCGGGGGTGAAAAACTGTTTTTT. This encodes CASNLAGGGGEKLFF.

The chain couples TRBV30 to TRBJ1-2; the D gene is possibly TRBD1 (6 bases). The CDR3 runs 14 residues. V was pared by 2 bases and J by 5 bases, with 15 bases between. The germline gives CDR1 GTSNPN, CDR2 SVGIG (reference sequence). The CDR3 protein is CAWSMGASAYGYTF. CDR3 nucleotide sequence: TGTGCCTGGAGTATGGGGGCGAGTGCTTATGGCTACACCTTC. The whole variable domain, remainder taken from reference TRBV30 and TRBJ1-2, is SQTIHQWPATLVQPVGSPLSLECTVEGTSNPNLYWYRQAAGRGLQLLFYSVGIGQISSEVPQNLSASRPQDRQFILSSKKLLLSDSGFYLCAWSMGASAYGYTFGSGTRLTVV.

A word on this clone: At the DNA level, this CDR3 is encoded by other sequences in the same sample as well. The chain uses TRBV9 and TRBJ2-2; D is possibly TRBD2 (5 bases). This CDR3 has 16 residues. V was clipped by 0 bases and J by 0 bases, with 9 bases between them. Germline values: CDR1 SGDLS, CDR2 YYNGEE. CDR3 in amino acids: CASSVDSDANTGELFF. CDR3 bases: TGTGCCAGCAGCGTAGATAGCGACGCGAACACCGGGGAGCTGTTTTTT.

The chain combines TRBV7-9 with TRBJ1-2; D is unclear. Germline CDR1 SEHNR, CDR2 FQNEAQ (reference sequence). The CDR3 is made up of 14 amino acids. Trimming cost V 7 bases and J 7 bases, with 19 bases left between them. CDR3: CASNFAGASSGYTF. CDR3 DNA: TGTGCCAGCAATTTCGCGGGAGCCAGCTCTGGCTACACCTTC.

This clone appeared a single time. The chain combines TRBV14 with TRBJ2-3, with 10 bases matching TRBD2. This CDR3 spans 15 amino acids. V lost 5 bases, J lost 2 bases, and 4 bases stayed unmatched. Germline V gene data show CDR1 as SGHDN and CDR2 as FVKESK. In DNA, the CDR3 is TGTGCCAGCAGCACCGGGACTAGCGCCACAGATACGCAGTATTTT. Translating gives CASSTGTSATDTQYF.

The CDR3 DNA reads TGTGCCAGTAGTTTAACCGGGACACAGTACGAGCAGTACTTC. Translating gives CASSLTGTQYEQYF. The chain uses TRBV19 and TRBJ2-7; possibly TRBD1 for D (6 bases). CDR3 length: 14 residues. Trimming stripped 5 bases from V and 4 bases from J, with 15 bases between. The germline V gene encodes CDR1 LNHDA and CDR2 SQIVND (reference sequence).

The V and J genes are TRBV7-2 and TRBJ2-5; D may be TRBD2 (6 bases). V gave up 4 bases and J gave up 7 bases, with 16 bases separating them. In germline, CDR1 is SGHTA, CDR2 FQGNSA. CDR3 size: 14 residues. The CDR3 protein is CASSWDGAAGTQYF. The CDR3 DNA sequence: TGTGCCAGCAGCTGGGACGGGGCAGCGGGGACCCAGTACTTC.

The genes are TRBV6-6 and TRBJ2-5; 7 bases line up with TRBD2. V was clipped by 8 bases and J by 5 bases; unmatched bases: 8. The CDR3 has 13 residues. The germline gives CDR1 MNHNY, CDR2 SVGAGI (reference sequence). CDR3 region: CASGGGIGETQYF. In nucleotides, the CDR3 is TGTGCCAGCGGGGGGGGGATCGGCGAGACCCAGTACTTC.